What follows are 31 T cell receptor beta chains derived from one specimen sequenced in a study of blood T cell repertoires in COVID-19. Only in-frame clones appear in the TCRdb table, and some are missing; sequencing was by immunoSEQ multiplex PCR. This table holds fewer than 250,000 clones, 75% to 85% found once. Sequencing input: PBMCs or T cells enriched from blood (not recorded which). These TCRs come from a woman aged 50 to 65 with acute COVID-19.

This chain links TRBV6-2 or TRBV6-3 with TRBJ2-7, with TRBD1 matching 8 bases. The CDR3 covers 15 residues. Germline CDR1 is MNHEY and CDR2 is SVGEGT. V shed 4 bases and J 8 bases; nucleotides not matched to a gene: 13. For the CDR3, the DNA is TGTGCCAGCAGTTTTATCTCAGGGGGCCCCTTAAAGCAGTACGTC. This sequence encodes CASSFISGGPLKQYV.

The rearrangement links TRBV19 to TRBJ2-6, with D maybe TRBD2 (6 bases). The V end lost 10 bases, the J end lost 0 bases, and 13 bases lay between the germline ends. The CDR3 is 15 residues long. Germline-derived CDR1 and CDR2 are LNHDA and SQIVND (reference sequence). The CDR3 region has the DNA TGTGCCACCTCTGGGAGGACCTCTGGGGCCAACGTCCTGACTTTC. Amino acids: CATSGRTSGANVLTF.

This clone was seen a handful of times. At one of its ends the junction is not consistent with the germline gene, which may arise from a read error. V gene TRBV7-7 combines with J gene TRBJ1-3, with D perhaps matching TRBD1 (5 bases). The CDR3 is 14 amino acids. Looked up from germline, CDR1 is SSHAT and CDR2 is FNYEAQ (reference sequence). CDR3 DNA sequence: TGTGCTAGCAGTTTTGACAACCAAGGGGTTACCATATATTTT. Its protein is CASSFDNQGVTIYF.

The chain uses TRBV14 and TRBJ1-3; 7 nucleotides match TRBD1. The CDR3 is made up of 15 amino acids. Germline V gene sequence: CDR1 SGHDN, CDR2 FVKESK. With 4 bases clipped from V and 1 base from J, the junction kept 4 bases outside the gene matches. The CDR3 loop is CASSRQTGSGNTIYF. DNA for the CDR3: TGTGCCAGCAGCCGCCAGACAGGGTCTGGAAACACCATATATTTT.

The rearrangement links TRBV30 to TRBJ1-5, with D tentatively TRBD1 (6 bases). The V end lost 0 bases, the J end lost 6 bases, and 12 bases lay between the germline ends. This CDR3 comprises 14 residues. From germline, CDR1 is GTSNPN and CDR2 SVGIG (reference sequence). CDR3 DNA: TGTGCCTGGAGTGTAGGGGGGGCGATTCAGCCCCAGCATTTT. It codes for CAWSVGGAIQPQHF.

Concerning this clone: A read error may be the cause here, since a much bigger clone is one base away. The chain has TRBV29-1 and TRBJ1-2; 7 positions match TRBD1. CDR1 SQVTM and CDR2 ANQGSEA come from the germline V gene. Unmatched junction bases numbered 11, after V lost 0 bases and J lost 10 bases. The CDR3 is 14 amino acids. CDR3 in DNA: TGCAGCGTTGAAGACTTCGACAGGGTCAGAGACTACACCTTC. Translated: CSVEDFDRVRDYTF.

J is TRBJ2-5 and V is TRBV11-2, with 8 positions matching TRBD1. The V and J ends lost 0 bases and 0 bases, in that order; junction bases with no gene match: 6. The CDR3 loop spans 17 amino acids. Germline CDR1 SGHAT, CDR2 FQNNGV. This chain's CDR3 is CASSLDPDRADQETQYF. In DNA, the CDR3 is TGTGCCAGCAGCTTAGACCCGGACAGGGCTGACCAAGAGACCCAGTACTTC.

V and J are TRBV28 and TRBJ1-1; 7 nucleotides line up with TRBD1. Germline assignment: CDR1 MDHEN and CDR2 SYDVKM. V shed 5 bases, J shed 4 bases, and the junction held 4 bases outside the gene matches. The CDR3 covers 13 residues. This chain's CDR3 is CASSPGGLTEAFF. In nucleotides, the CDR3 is TGTGCCAGCAGTCCAGGGGGGCTCACTGAAGCTTTCTTT.

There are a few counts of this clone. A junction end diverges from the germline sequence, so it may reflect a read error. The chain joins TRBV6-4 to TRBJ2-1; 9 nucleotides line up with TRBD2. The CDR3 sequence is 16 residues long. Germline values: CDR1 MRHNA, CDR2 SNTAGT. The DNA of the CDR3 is TGTGCCAGCAGAGACTTAAGCGGGGGGAAATACAATGAGCAGTTCTTC. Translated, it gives CASRDLSGGKYNEQFF.

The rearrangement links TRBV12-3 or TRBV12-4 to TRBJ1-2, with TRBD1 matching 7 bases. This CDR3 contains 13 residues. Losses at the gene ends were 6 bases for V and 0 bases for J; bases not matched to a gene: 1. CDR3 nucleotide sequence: TGTGCCAGCAGGGGGACAGCTAACTATGGCTACACCTTC. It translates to CASRGTANYGYTF.

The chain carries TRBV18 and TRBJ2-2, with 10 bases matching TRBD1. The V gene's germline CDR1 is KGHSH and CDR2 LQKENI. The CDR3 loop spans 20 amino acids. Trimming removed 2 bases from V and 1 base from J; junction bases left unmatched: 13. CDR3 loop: CASSPTSTGGLLLNTGELFF. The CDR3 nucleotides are TGTGCCAGCTCACCAACCTCGACAGGGGGCCTCCTCTTGAACACCGGGGAGCTGTTTTTT.

DNA for the CDR3: TGTGCCAGCAGCTCCGGACAGGGGAGGTTCACTGAAGCTTTCTTT. It encodes CASSSGQGRFTEAFF. The J gene is TRBJ1-1, the V gene TRBV5-4; 9 nucleotides agree with TRBD1. This CDR3 contains 15 residues. Germline V CDR1 and CDR2: SGHNT, YYREEE (reference sequence). J gave up 4 bases and V 3 bases, and 7 bases lay outside the gene matches.

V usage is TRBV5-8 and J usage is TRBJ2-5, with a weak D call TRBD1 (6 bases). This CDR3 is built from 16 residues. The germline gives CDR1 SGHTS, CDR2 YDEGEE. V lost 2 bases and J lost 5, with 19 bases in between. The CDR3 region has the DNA TGTGCCAGCAGCTTCCCCCGTGGCAGGGGCGCGGAGACCCAGTACTTC. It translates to CASSFPRGRGAETQYF.

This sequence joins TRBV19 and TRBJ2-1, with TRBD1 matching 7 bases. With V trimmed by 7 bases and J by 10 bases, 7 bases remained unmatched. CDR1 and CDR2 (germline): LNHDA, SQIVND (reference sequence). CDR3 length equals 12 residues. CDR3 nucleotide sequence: TGTGCCAGTACCACCAGACAGGGAGAGCAGTTCTTC. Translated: CASTTRQGEQFF.

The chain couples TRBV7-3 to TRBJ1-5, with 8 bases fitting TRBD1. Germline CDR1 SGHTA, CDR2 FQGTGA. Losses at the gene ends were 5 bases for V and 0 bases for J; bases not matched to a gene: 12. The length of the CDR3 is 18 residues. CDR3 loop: CASSPRPGTGGSNQPQHF. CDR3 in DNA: TGTGCCAGCAGCCCACGCCCCGGGACAGGAGGTAGCAATCAGCCCCAGCATTTT.

In DNA form, the CDR3 reads TGTGCCAGCAGTCCTCAAGGAGCGGGGGGGAGGAGCTCCTACGAGCAGTACGTC. It is translated as CASSPQGAGGRSSYEQYV. This chain connects TRBV28 to TRBJ2-7; TRBD2 aligns across 10 bases. Germline V CDR1 and CDR2: MDHEN, SYDVKM. Trimming took 5 bases from V and 0 from J; bases not matched to a gene: 13. The CDR3 has 18 residues.

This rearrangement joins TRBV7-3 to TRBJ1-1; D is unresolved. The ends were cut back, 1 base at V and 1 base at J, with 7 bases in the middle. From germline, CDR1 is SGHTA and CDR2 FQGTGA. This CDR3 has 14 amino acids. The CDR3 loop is CASSLISGNTEAFF. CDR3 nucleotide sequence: TGTGCCAGCAGCTTAATATCAGGGAACACTGAAGCTTTCTTT.

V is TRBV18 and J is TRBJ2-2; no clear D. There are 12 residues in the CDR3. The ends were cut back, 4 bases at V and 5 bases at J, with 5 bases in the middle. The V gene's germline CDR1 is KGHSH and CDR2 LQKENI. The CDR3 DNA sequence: TGTGCCAGCTCACAACAAACCGGGGAGCTGTTTTTT. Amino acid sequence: CASSQQTGELFF.

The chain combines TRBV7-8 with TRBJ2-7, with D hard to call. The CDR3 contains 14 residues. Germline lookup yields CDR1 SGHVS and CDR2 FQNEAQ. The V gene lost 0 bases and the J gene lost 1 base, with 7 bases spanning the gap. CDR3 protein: CASSLARGSYEQYV. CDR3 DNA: TGTGCCAGCAGCTTAGCGCGCGGTTCCTACGAGCAGTACGTC.

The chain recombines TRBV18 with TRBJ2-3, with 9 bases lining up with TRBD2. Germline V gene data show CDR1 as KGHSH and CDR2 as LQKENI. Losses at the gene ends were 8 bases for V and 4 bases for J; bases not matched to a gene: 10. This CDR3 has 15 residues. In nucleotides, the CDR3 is TGTGCCAGCCACAGCGGCGGGGGGGCTTCAGATACGCAGTATTTT. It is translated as CASHSGGGASDTQYF.

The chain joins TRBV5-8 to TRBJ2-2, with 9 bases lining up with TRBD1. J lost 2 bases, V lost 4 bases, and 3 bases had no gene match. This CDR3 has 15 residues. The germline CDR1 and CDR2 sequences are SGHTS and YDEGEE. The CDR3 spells CASSGDRDNTGELFF. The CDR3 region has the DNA TGTGCCAGCAGCGGGGACAGGGACAACACCGGGGAGCTGTTTTTT.

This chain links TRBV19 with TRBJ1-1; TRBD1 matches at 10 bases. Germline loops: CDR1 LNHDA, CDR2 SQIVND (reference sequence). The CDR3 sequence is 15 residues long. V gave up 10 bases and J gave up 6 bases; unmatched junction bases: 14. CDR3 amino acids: CATEKWGQGSSEAFF. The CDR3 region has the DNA TGTGCCACCGAAAAATGGGGACAGGGGAGCTCTGAAGCTTTCTTT.

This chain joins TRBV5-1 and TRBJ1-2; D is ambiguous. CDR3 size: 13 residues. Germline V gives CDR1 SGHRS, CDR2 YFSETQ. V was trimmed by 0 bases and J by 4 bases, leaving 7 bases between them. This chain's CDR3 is CASSLAQTYGYTF. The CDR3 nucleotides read TGCGCCAGCAGCTTGGCACAGACCTATGGCTACACCTTC.

CDR3 region: CASSFLAGETQYF. As DNA, the CDR3 is TGTGCCAGCAGTTTTTTAGCGGGGGAGACCCAGTACTTC. The rearrangement links TRBV12-3 or TRBV12-4 to TRBJ2-5, with TRBD2 identical over 8 bases. V lost 3 bases, J lost 5 bases, and 2 bases stayed unmatched. This CDR3 has 13 amino acids.

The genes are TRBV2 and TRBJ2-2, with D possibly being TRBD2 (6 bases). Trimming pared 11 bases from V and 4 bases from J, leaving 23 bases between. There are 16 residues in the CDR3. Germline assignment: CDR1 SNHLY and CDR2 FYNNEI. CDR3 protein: CAGIGVEGRVTGELFF. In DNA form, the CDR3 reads TGTGCCGGAATCGGTGTGGAGGGGCGCGTCACCGGGGAGCTGTTTTTT.

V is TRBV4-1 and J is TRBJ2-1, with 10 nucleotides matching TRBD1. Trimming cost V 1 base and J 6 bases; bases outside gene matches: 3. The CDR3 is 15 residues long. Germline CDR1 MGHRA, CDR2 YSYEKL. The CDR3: CASSQGGQGINEQFF. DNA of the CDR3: TGCGCCAGCAGCCAAGGGGGACAGGGGATCAATGAGCAGTTCTTC.

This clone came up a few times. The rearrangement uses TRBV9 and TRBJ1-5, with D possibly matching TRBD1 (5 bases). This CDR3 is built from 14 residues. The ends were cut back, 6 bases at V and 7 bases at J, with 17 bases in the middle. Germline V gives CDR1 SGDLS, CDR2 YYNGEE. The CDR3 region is CASTSPGRGQPQHF. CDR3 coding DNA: TGTGCCAGCACCAGCCCGGGTAGGGGCCAGCCCCAGCATTTT.

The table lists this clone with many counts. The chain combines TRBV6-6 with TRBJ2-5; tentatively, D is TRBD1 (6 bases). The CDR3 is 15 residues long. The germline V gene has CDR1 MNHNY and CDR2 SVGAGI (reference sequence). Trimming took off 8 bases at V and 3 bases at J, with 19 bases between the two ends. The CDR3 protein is CASQRGRGTKETQYF. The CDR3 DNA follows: TGTGCCAGCCAACGGGGCAGGGGAACAAAAGAGACCCAGTACTTC.

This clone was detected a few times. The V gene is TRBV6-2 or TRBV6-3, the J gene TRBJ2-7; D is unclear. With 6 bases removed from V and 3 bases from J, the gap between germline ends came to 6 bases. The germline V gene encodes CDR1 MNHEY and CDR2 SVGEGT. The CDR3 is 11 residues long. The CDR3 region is CASSQRYEQYV. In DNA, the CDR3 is TGTGCCAGCAGCCAGCGCTACGAGCAGTACGTC.

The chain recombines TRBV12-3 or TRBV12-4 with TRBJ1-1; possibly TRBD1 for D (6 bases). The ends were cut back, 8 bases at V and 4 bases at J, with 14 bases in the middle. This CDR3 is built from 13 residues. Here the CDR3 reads CASGGPIGTEAFF. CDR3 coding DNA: TGTGCCAGCGGGGGCCCTATCGGCACTGAAGCTTTCTTT.

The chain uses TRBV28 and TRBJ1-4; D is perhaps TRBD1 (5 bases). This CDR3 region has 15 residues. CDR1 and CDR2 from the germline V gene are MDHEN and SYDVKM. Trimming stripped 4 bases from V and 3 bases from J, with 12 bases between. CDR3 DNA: TGTGCCAGCAGTTCCCTCCAGGGATCTAATGAAAAACTGTTTTTT. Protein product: CASSSLQGSNEKLFF.